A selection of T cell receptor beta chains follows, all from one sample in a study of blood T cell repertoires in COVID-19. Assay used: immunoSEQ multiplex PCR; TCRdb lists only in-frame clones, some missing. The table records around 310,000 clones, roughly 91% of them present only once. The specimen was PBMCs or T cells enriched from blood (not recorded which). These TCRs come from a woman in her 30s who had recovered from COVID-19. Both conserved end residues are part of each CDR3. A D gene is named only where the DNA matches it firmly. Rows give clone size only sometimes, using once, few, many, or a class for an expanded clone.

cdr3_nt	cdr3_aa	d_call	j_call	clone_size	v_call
TGTGCCAGTAGTAGCCGGGACAGGGAGGAAGGCTACACCTTC	CASSSRDREEGYTF	TRBD1	TRBJ1-2	NA	TRBV19
TGTGCCAGCAGTGAGCGGGGGAATCAGCCCCAGCATTTT	CASSERGNQPQHF	NA	TRBJ1-5	NA	TRBV6-1
TGTGCCAGCAGCGTAGGTGGTGGGAGTGACGGCACAGATACGCAGTATTTT	CASSVGGGSDGTDTQYF	NA	TRBJ2-3	NA	TRBV9
TGTGCCAGCAGTTTGACAGGTTTTGGGGAAAAACTGTTTTTT	CASSLTGFGEKLFF	NA	TRBJ1-4	NA	TRBV28
TGTGCCAGCTCACCACCGGCGGTCCCAGATACGCAGTATTTT	CASSPPAVPDTQYF	NA	TRBJ2-3	NA	TRBV18
TGTGCCTGGAGCCAGGGGGGTCACCAGCCCCAGCATTTT	CAWSQGGHQPQHF	TRBD1	TRBJ1-5	NA	TRBV30
TGTGCCAGCCTCGACGGCGGGGTGGCGGGGGCAATAGATACGCAGTATTTT	CASLDGGVAGAIDTQYF	NA	TRBJ2-3	many	TRBV7-9
TGTGCCAGCAGCTCCCGGTCGACAACTAATGAAAAACTGTTTTTT	CASSSRSTTNEKLFF	NA	TRBJ1-4	NA	TRBV7-9
TGTGCCAGCAGTGACACATCGGGAGGGACAGATACGCAGTATTTT	CASSDTSGGTDTQYF	TRBD2	TRBJ2-3	NA	TRBV6-2/TRBV6-3
TGTGCCAGCAGTCACCGGCGGGGTTTGGGCTACACCTTC	CASSHRRGLGYTF	NA	TRBJ1-2	NA	TRBV12-3/TRBV12-4
TGTGCCAGCAGCTTAGCGGGATCTGTAGGGGCCGTCTACGAGCAGTACTTC	CASSLAGSVGAVYEQYF	NA	TRBJ2-7	NA	TRBV7-2
TGCGCCAGCAGCTTGGGTTTGGACTCTCTTCTGGAGCAGTACTTC	CASSLGLDSLLEQYF	NA	TRBJ2-7	NA	TRBV5-1
TGTGCCAGTAGCTCCGCAGAACAGACCTGGGTGAATGGCTACACCTTC	CASSSAEQTWVNGYTF	NA	TRBJ1-2	NA	TRBV19
TGTGCCATCAGTGAGTCATCGATGGGACAGGGTTATAACTATGGCTACACCTTC	CAISESSMGQGYNYGYTF	TRBD1	TRBJ1-2	NA	TRBV10-3
TGTGCCAGCAGCCCCGGGTGGGATCAGCCCCAGCATTTT	CASSPGWDQPQHF	NA	TRBJ1-5	NA	TRBV7-2
TGTGCCAGCAGCTTAGATTTTGCGGGAGCCCTATACAATGAGCAGTTCTTC	CASSLDFAGALYNEQFF	TRBD2	TRBJ2-1	NA	TRBV7-2
TGTGCCAGCAGCTTAACGACAAACACCGGCTACACCTTC	CASSLTTNTGYTF	NA	TRBJ1-2	NA	TRBV7-6
TGTGCCAGCAGTCCATCCCCTGAGTGGAGGGAAAATCAGCCCCAGCATTTT	CASSPSPEWRENQPQHF	NA	TRBJ1-5	NA	TRBV27
TGTGCCAGCAGTTTATCGGAGACTAGCGGGAGTGGAGATACGCAGTATTTT	CASSLSETSGSGDTQYF	TRBD2	TRBJ2-3	NA	TRBV27
TGTGCCAGCAGTTACTGGGCAGGGGAAAACACTGAAGCTTTCTTT	CASSYWAGENTEAFF	NA	TRBJ1-1	NA	TRBV6-2/TRBV6-3
TGCAGCGTTGGGCTAGCGGTCTACAATGAGCAGTTCTTC	CSVGLAVYNEQFF	TRBD2	TRBJ2-1	NA	TRBV29-1
TGTGCCAGCAGCCCGCTCGGGGGTCCCGGAAACACCATATATTTT	CASSPLGGPGNTIYF	NA	TRBJ1-3	NA	TRBV14
TGTGCCATCAGCGGACAGGGGGCCGGAAAGACCCAGTACTTC	CAISGQGAGKTQYF	TRBD1	TRBJ2-5	NA	TRBV10-3
TGCGCCAGCAGCACCCGAGAAGAGAGCGTGAGCTCCTACAATGAGCAGTTCTTC	CASSTREESVSSYNEQFF	NA	TRBJ2-1	NA	TRBV5-1
TGCGCCAGCAACAACGTGGGAGGCTACAACACAGATACGCAGTATTTT	CASNNVGGYNTDTQYF	NA	TRBJ2-3	NA	TRBV5-1
TGTGCCAGTAGTATGGAGACAGTACCCTACTATGGCTACACCTTC	CASSMETVPYYGYTF	NA	TRBJ1-2	once	TRBV19
TGTGCCAGCAGTGCACAGGGGGACGCCGGGGAGCTGTTTTTT	CASSAQGDAGELFF	TRBD1	TRBJ2-2	few	TRBV6-4
TGTGCCTCTGAACAGGGTCCCTACGAGCAGTACTTC	CASEQGPYEQYF	NA	TRBJ2-7	NA	TRBV30
TGTGCCAGCAGCGCTAGACAGGGTGGCACTGAAGCTTTCTTT	CASSARQGGTEAFF	TRBD1	TRBJ1-1	once	TRBV9
TGTGCCAGCAGCTTAGCGGGACTACCATTTTACAATGAGCAGTTCTTC	CASSLAGLPFYNEQFF	TRBD2	TRBJ2-1	NA	TRBV7-9
TGTGCCAGCAGTTCGGGGACATCCCTTTTATCCTACGAGCAGTACTTC	CASSSGTSLLSYEQYF	NA	TRBJ2-7	NA	TRBV28
TGTGCCAGCAGTGTCAACCGACACGCGAACACTGAAGCTTTCTTT	CASSVNRHANTEAFF	NA	TRBJ1-1	NA	TRBV2
TGTGCCAGTAGTGTCGGGAGCGCGAATGAGCAGTTCTTC	CASSVGSANEQFF	NA	TRBJ2-1	NA	TRBV19
TGCGCCAGCAGCTTCGGACAGGGGCCCTGGGGTGAGCAGTTCTTC	CASSFGQGPWGEQFF	TRBD1	TRBJ2-1	NA	TRBV5-1
TGTGCCAGCAGCCCCGAGGACAGGTCCGAGGGCCAACTTCGTTTTATTCAGTACTTC	CASSPEDRSEGQLRFIQYF	TRBD1	TRBJ2-4	NA	TRBV3-1/TRBV3-2
TGTGCCAGCAGCTTAGTCGACTCCAACACCGGGGAGCTGTTTTTT	CASSLVDSNTGELFF	NA	TRBJ2-2	few	TRBV7-9
TGTGCCAGTAGTAGACTACGAACAGATACGCAGTATTTT	CASSRLRTDTQYF	NA	TRBJ2-3	NA	TRBV19
TGTGCCAGCCTAACCGGGGGAGGGATCACTGAAGCTTTCTTT	CASLTGGGITEAFF	NA	TRBJ1-1	NA	TRBV7-2
TGTGCCACCAGCAGGGAGGACGGGAGGGCTAATGAAAAACTGTTTTTT	CATSREDGRANEKLFF	NA	TRBJ1-4	NA	TRBV15
TGTGCCAGCAGTTTCCTGGCCCCCCCCGTCCCCCCCTACGAGCAGTACTTC	CASSFLAPPVPPYEQYF	NA	TRBJ2-7	NA	TRBV6-2/TRBV6-3